This is a list of T cell receptor beta chains from one sample in a study of cytomegalovirus exposure and HLA in healthy donors. TCRdb's table, derived via immunoSEQ multiplex PCR, lists solely in-frame clones and lacks some. The data hold approximately 120,000 clones, with about 80% observed a single time. The sequenced sample consisted of PBMCs. The receptor set was obtained from a woman aged 45-65 years in good health and CMV-seropositive. The CDR3 runs from the conserved cysteine through the conserved F or W. Fields, in order: clone size, D gene, J gene, V gene, CDR3 DNA, CDR3 protein. A D gene is named only where the DNA matches it firmly. Only some rows state a clone size, as once, few, many or a class for expanded clones.

>-|TRBD1|TRBJ2-5|TRBV4-1
TGCGCCAGCAGCCAAGTGTACAGGGGGCGGGGGACCCAGTACTTC
CASSQVYRGRGTQYF
>-|-|TRBJ1-6|TRBV19
TGTGCCAGTAGTATAGGCGGGGCAATGAATTCACCCCTCCACTTT
CASSIGGAMNSPLHF
>-|-|TRBJ2-4|TRBV5-4
TGTGCCAGCAGCCCGCGGTTTGGCAAAAACATTCAGTACTTC
CASSPRFGKNIQYF
>-|TRBD1|TRBJ1-3|TRBV30
TGTGCCTGGAGTGTATCGGCCAGGGGGATCTCTGGAAACACCATATATTTT
CAWSVSARGISGNTIYF
>-|-|TRBJ1-1|TRBV7-9
TGTGCCAGCAGCTTAAGGCGGGGGGGTAACACTGAAGCTTTCTTT
CASSLRRGGNTEAFF
>-|TRBD1|TRBJ2-1|TRBV30
TGTGCCTGGAGTGTTGAATCGATTACAGGGGGCTTGAATGAGCAGTTCTTC
CAWSVESITGGLNEQFF
>-|-|TRBJ1-4|TRBV19
TGTGCCAGTAGTAGAGGCTGGGGGCAAGATAATGAAAAACTGTTTTTT
CASSRGWGQDNEKLFF
>few|TRBD1|TRBJ1-2|TRBV6-5
TGTGCCAGCAGTTCAAGGACAGGGGGGGGCTATGGCTACACCTTC
CASSSRTGGGYGYTF
>-|TRBD2|TRBJ2-5|TRBV7-2
TGTGCCAGCAGCCCCCAAATTACTGGGACTAGCGGACACCAAGAGACCCAGTACTTC
CASSPQITGTSGHQETQYF
>-|TRBD1|TRBJ2-3|TRBV5-1
TGCGCCAGCAGCTACTTGACAGGGTCAGATACGCAGTATTTT
CASSYLTGSDTQYF
>-|TRBD1|TRBJ1-6|TRBV4-1
TGCGCCAGCAGCCAAGCCAAGGGGAACCCGACAGGGAGCGTGAATTCACCCCTCCACTTT
CASSQAKGNPTGSVNSPLHF
>-|-|TRBJ2-5|TRBV9
TGTGCCAGCAGCGTAGCTGGGGAGCCAGAGACCCAGTACTTC
CASSVAGEPETQYF
>-|-|TRBJ2-7|TRBV5-4
TGTGCCAGCAGCTTGCGGACAGGTCGGGGGGAGCAGTACTTC
CASSLRTGRGEQYF
>-|-|TRBJ2-1|TRBV12-5
TGTGCTAGTGGTTTGCTCGGGTTAACCTACAATGAGCAGTTCTTC
CASGLLGLTYNEQFF
>-|TRBD1|TRBJ2-7|TRBV7-8
TGTGCCAGCAGCTTACCCCGGGACAGGCCCTACGAGCAGTACTTC
CASSLPRDRPYEQYF
>-|-|TRBJ2-6|TRBV4-1
TGCGCCAGCAGCCAAGTTCCGACAGGAATCCTAGCTGGGGCCAACGTCCTGACTTTC
CASSQVPTGILAGANVLTF
>-|-|TRBJ1-6|TRBV7-6
TGTGCCAGCAGCTTACAGGGTTATAATTCACCCCTCCACTTT
CASSLQGYNSPLHF
>-|TRBD2|TRBJ2-1|TRBV19
TGTGCCAGTAGGGGACTAGCGGGAGAAAATGAGCAGTTCTTC
CASRGLAGENEQFF
>-|-|TRBJ1-2|TRBV6-5
TGTGCCAGCAGTTACGGGGGAGGCTATGGCTACACCTTC
CASSYGGGYGYTF
>once|-|TRBJ2-7|TRBV5-1
TGCGCCAGCAGCTTGGTTGGGCATATTGTCTACGAGCAGTACTTC
CASSLVGHIVYEQYF
>-|TRBD1|TRBJ1-2|TRBV30
TGTGCCTGGAGGTCGGACAGGGGGGCCTATGGCTACACCTTC
CAWRSDRGAYGYTF
>-|-|TRBJ1-1|TRBV27
TGTGCCAGCAGTTTGTGGCAGAACACTGAAGCTTTCTTT
CASSLWQNTEAFF
>-|-|TRBJ1-4|TRBV18
TGTGCCAGCTCACCATCTATTGCAACTAATGAAAAACTGTTTTTT
CASSPSIATNEKLFF
>-|-|TRBJ2-7|TRBV7-2
TGTGCCAGCAGCGCCGACCCGCGAACAGTCTACGAGCAGTACTTC
CASSADPRTVYEQYF
>-|-|TRBJ1-2|TRBV7-9
TGTGCCAGCAGCTCCTCCCAGGGTTCTAACTATGGCTACACCTTC
CASSSSQGSNYGYTF
>-|-|TRBJ2-2|TRBV10-2
TGCGCCAGCAGCACTAGAGGGGGCACCGGGGAGCTGTTTTTT
CASSTRGGTGELFF
>-|TRBD1|TRBJ1-4|TRBV27
TGTGCCAGCAGTTTAGGGGACAGTAATGAAAAACTGTTTTTT
CASSLGDSNEKLFF
>-|-|TRBJ2-1|TRBV30
TGTGCCGTGGAAATCCGCCAGGGGAGTCAGCAGTTCTTC
CAVEIRQGSQQFF
>few|TRBD2|TRBJ2-1|TRBV29-1
TGCAGCGTTGACTCACTAGCGGGAGTGAATGAGCAGTTCTTC
CSVDSLAGVNEQFF
>once|-|TRBJ2-4|TRBV4-3
TGCGCCAGCAGCCCTGACAGGTTGCTTCAGTACTTC
CASSPDRLLQYF
>-|TRBD2|TRBJ2-3|TRBV27
TGTGCCAGCAGTTTACAACTAGCGGGGGGGCGTTATACGCAGTATTTT
CASSLQLAGGRYTQYF
>-|-|TRBJ2-2|TRBV5-4
TGTGCCAGCAGCTTGCTAGGACTAACACTCACCGGGGAGCTGTTTTTT
CASSLLGLTLTGELFF
>-|TRBD2|TRBJ2-1|TRBV27
TGTGCCACGTTTAGGACTAGCGGGAGCTCCTACAATGAGCAGTTCTTC
CATFRTSGSSYNEQFF
>-|TRBD2|TRBJ2-1|TRBV7-9
TGTGCCAGCAGCTTAGGGCTAGCGGGGGGGCCGGAACAGTTCTTC
CASSLGLAGGPEQFF
>-|-|TRBJ1-1|TRBV7-9
TGTGCCAGCAGCGAAGGACTACAAGCTTTCTTT
CASSEGLQAFF
>-|TRBD2|TRBJ2-1|TRBV7-2
TGTGCCAGCAGCTTAGGTGACGGGAGGTACAATGAGCAGTTCTTC
CASSLGDGRYNEQFF
>-|-|TRBJ2-5|TRBV20-1
TGCAGTGCTTCTCACGGACTCCAAAGGTACTTC
CSASHGLQRYF
>-|-|TRBJ2-7|TRBV29-1
TGCAGCGTTCTTGCGGGGGCCTATTACGAGCAGTACTTC
CSVLAGAYYEQYF
>-|-|TRBJ1-2|TRBV29-1
TGCAGCGTTGAATCGGGGGACGGCTACACCTTC
CSVESGDGYTF
>-|-|TRBJ2-1|TRBV4-2
TGTGCCAGCAGCCAAGAGGTAGGGGGGAGGGCGTCCAATGAGCAGTTCTTC
CASSQEVGGRASNEQFF
>-|TRBD2|TRBJ2-2|TRBV5-1
TGCGCCAGCAGCTTGGCCGGGGGAGCGGGAGAGCGGGAGCTGTTTTTT
CASSLAGGAGERELFF
>-|TRBD2|TRBJ2-1|TRBV5-1
TGCGCCAGCAGCACAGGGACTAGCGGGACTACTGAGCAGTTCTTC
CASSTGTSGTTEQFF